This T cell receptor beta chain was identified during a study of blood T cells in healthy people across ages. General observations from the study: Roughly linearly, TCR beta diversity per million T cells fell as age increased. Donor CMV status was unknown, possibly confounding expanded clonotype changes.

A J-beta primer mix and a sample-barcoded 5' primer were used in a second PCR of roughly 6 to 11 cycles. TCRdb independently ran MiXCR on the 5' RACE reads; one entry per CDR3 protein. The sample shows some 1,800,000 distinct CDR3 sequences, approximately 40% of them seen only once. This CDR3 comprises 14 residues. Trimming removed 5 bases at V and 2 bases at J, with 13 bases between. With regard to this clonotype: The target antigen is unknown.

This chain uses TRBV12-3 or TRBV12-4 with TRBJ2-7, with D perhaps matching TRBD1 (5 bases). Sequenced: blood. This TCR was sampled from a human donor in good health. The CDR3 DNA is TGTGCCAGCAGTCGACAGACCCAACCCTACGAGCAGTACTTC. Protein product: CASSRQTQPYEQYF.